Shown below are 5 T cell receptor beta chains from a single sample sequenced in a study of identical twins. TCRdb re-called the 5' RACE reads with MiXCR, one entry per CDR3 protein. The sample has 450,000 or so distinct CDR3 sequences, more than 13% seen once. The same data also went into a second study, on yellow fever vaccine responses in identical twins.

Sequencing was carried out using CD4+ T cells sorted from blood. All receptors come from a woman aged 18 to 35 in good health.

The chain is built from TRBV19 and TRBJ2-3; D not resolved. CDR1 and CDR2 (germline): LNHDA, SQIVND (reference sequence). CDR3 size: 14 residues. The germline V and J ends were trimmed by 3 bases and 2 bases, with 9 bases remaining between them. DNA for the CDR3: TGTGCCAGTAGTATCCAGTTCTACACAGATACGCAGTATTTT. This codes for CASSIQFYTDTQYF.

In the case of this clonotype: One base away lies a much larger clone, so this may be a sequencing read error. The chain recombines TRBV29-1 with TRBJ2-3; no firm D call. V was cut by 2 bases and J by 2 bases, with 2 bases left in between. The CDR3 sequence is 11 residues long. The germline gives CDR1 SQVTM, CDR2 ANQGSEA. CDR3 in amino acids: CSVEYTDTQYF. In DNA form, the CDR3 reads TGCAGCGTTGAATACACAGATACGCAGTATTTT.

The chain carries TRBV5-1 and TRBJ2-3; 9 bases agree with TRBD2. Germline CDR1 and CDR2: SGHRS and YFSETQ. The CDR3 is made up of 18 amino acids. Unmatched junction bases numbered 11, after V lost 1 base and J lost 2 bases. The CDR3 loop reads CASSLLSNSGGNTDTQYF. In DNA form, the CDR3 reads TGCGCCAGCAGCTTGCTCTCCAATAGCGGGGGCAACACAGATACGCAGTATTTT.

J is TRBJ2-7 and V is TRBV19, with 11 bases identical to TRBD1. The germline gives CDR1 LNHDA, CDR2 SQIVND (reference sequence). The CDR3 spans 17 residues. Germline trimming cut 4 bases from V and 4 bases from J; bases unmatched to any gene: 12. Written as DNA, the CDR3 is TGTGCCAGTAGTACAGGGGACAGGGGGATGCGCGGTTACGAGCAGTACTTC. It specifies CASSTGDRGMRGYEQYF.

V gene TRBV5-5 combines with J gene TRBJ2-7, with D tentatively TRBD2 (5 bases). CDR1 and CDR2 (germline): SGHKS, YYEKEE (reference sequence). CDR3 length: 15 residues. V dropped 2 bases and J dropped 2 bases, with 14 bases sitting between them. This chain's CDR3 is CASSLTAVKPYEQYF. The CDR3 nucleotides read TGTGCCAGCAGCTTAACAGCGGTAAAACCCTACGAGCAGTACTTC.